Included here is one T cell receptor beta chain sequence, with context. Authors' processing steps: Amplified reference gene primers provided the basis for estimating nucleated cell counts. Assay used: immunoSEQ multiplex PCR; TCRdb lists only in-frame clones, some missing. V and J calls and clone size are those listed in that table; D and trimming were worked out from the DNA. The data show roughly 350,000 clones, with around 87% seen just once and about 6% held by the top ten. This sample is drawn from a study of blood T cell repertoires in COVID-19. Study background: PBMCs, B-cell-depleted T cells, or T cells were the source of the cDNA or gDNA that made up the material.

Germline V gene lookup returns CDR1 SEHNR and CDR2 FQNEAQ (reference sequence). This CDR3 spans 14 amino acids. Trimming left V 7 bases short and J 1 base short, with 13 bases between. Sequencing used peripheral blood. This sequence was found in a woman between 45 and 60 years old with COVID-19, enrolled during active disease. The V and J genes are TRBV7-9 and TRBJ1-1; D not resolved. The DNA of the CDR3 is TGTGCCAGCATTACCCCGGAGTCGAACACTGAAGCTTTCTTT. Its translation is CASITPESNTEAFF.